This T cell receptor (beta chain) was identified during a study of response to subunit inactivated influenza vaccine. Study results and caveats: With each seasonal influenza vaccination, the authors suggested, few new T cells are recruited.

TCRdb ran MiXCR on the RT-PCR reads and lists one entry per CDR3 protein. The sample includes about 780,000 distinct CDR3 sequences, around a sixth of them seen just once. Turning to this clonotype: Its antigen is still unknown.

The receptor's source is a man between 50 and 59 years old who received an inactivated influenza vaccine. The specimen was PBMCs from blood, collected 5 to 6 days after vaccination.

The CDR3 nucleotides are TGTGCCACCAGCACAGGGCGTCACCCGACAGGGTCCTACGAGCAGTACTTC. This gives the protein CATSTGRHPTGSYEQYF. This rearrangement joins TRBV15 to TRBJ2-7, with 7 bases identical to TRBD1. Looked up from germline, CDR1 is LNHNV and CDR2 is YYDKDF (reference sequence). The CDR3 length is 17 residues. J gave up 1 base and V 4 bases, and 13 bases lay outside the gene matches.